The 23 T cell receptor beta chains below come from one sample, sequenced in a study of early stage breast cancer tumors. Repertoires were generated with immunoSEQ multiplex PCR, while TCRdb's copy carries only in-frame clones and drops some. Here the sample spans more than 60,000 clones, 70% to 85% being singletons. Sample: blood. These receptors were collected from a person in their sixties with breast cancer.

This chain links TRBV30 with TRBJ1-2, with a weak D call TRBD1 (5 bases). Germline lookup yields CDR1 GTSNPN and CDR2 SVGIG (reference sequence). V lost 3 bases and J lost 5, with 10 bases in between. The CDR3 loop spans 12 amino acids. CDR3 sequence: CAWSRAEYGYTF. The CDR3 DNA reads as TGTGCCTGGAGCAGGGCAGAATATGGCTACACCTTC.

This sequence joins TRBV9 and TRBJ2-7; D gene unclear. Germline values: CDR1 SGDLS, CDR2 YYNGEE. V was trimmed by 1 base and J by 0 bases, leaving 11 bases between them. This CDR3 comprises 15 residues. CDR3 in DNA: TGTGCCAGCAGCGTAACTGGGGATGTCTCCTACGAGCAGTACTTC. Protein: CASSVTGDVSYEQYF. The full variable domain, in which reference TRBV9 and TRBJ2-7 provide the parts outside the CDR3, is DSGVTQTPKHLITATGQRVTLRCSPRSGDLSVYWYQQSLDQGLQFLIQYYNGEERAKGNILERFSAQQFPDLHSELNLSSLELGDSALYFCASSVTGDVSYEQYFGPGTRLTVT.

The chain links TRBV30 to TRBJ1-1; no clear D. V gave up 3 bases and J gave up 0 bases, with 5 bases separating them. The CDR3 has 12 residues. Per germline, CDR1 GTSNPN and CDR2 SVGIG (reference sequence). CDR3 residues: CAWSGVNTEAFF. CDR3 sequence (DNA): TGTGCCTGGAGCGGCGTGAACACTGAAGCTTTCTTT.

CDR3 region: CASSEESTGELFF. The CDR3 nucleotides are TGTGCCAGCAGCGAAGAGTCCACCGGGGAGCTGTTTTTT. The chain is built from TRBV7-2 and TRBJ2-2; D not certain. V shed 5 bases and J shed 4 bases, with 8 bases lying between them. Germline CDR1 and CDR2: SGHTA and FQGNSA. This CDR3 region has 13 residues.

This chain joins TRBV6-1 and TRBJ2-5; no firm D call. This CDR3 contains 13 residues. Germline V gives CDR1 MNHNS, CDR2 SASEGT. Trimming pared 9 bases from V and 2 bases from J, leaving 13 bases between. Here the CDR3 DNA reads TGTGCCAGTCGTTTAACAGAGCAAGAGACCCAGTACTTC. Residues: CASRLTEQETQYF.

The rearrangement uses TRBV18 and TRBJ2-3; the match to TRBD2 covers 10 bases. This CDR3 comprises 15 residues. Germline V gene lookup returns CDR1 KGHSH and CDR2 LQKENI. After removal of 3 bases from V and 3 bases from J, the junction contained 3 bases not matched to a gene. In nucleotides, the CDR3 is TGTGCCAGCTCACCGGGACTAGCGAGTACAGATACGCAGTATTTT. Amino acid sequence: CASSPGLASTDTQYF.

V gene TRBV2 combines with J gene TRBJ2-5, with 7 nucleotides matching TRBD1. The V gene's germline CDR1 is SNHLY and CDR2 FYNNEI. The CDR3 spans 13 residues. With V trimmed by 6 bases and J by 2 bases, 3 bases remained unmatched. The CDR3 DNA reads TGTGCCAGCAGCCTGGACAGGCAAGAGACCCAGTACTTC. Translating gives CASSLDRQETQYF. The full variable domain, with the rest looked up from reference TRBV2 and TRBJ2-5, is EPEVTQTPSHQVTQMGQEVILRCVPISNHLYFYWYRQILGQKVEFLVSFYNNEISEKSEIFDDQFSVERPDGSNFTLKIRSTKLEDSAMYFCASSLDRQETQYFGPGTRLLVL.

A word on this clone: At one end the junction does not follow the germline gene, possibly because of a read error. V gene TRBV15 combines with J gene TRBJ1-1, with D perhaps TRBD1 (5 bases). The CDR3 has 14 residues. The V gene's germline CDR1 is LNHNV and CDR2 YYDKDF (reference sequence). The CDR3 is CATSRDTSDTKLFF. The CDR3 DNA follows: TGTGCCACCAGCAGAGATACATCGGACACCAAACTTTTTTTT.

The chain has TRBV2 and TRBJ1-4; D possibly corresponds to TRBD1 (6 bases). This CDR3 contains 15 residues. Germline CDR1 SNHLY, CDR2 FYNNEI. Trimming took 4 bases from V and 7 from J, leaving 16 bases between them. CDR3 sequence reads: CASSVGAGSIEKLFF. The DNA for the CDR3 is TGTGCCAGCAGTGTGGGGGCAGGGTCTATTGAAAAACTGTTTTTT. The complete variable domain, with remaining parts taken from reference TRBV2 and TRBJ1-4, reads EPEVTQTPSHQVTQMGQEVILRCVPISNHLYFYWYRQILGQKVEFLVSFYNNEISEKSEIFDDQFSVERPDGSNFTLKIRSTKLEDSAMYFCASSVGAGSIEKLFFGSGTQLSVL.

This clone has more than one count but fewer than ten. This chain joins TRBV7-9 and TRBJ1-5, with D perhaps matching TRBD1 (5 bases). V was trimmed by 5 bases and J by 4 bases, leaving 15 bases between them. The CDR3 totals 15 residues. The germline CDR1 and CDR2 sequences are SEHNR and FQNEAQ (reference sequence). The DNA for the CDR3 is TGTGCCAGCAGCCTATCCGGGGGTCGGAATCAGCCCCAGCATTTT. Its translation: CASSLSGGRNQPQHF.

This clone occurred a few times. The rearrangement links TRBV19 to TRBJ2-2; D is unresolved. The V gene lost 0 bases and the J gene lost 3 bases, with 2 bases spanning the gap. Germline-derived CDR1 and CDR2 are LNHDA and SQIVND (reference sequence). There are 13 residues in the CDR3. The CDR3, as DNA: TGTGCCAGTAGTATAGATTACACCGGGGAGCTGTTTTTT. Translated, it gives CASSIDYTGELFF. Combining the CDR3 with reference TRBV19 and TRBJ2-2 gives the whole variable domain DGGITQSPKYLFRKEGQNVTLSCEQNLNHDAMYWYRQDPGQGLRLIYYSQIVNDFQKGDIAEGYSVSREKKESFPLTVTSAQKNPTAFYLCASSIDYTGELFFGEGSRLTVL.

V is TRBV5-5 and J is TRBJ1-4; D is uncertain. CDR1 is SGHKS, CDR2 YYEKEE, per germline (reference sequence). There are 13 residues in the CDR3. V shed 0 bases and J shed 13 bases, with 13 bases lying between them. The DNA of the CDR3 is TGTGCCAGCAGCTTGGTAAACGGGCCAGGACTGTTTTTT. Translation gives CASSLVNGPGLFF.

The chain's CDR3 is CASSQTSYNEQFF. The CDR3 nucleotides are TGTGCCAGCAGCCAGACTAGTTACAATGAGCAGTTCTTC. The V and J genes are TRBV7-9 and TRBJ2-1, with D possibly being TRBD2 (6 bases). CDR1 and CDR2 from the germline V gene are SEHNR and FQNEAQ (reference sequence). The length of the CDR3 is 13 residues. Trimming pared 5 bases from V and 4 bases from J, leaving 9 bases between.

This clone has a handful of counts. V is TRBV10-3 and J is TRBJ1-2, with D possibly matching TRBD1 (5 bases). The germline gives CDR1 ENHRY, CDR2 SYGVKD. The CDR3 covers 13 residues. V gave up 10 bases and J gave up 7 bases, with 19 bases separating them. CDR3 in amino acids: CATLPTGPGGYTF. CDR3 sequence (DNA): TGTGCCACCCTTCCCACGGGGCCTGGTGGCTACACCTTC.

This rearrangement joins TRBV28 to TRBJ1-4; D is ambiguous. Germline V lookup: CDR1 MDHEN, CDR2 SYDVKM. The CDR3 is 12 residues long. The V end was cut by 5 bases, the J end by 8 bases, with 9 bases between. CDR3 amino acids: CASSPTAEKLFF. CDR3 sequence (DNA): TGTGCCAGCAGTCCGACGGCCGAAAAACTGTTTTTT.

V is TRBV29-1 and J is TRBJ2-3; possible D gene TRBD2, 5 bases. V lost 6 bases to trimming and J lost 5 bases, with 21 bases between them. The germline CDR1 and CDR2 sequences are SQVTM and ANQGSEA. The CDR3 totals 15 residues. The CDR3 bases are TGCAGCGTGGATGACCCACGGGGATGGGTAGATACGCAGTATTTT. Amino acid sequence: CSVDDPRGWVDTQYF.

The CDR3, as DNA: TGCAGCGTTGAAAGGTCCGGGGAGCTGTTTTTT. It yields the protein CSVERSGELFF. The gene calls are TRBV29-1 and TRBJ2-2; D not resolved. Trimming stripped 2 bases from V and 6 bases from J, with 4 bases between. Germline CDR1 reads SQVTM; CDR2 reads ANQGSEA. This CDR3 has 11 residues.

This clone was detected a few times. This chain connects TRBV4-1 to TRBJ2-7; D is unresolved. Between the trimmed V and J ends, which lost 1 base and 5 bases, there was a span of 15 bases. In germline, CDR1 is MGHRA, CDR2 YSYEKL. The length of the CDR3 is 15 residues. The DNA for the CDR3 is TGCGCCAGCAGCCAAGTAGAATGGGGATCGGACGAGCAGTACTTC. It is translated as CASSQVEWGSDEQYF.

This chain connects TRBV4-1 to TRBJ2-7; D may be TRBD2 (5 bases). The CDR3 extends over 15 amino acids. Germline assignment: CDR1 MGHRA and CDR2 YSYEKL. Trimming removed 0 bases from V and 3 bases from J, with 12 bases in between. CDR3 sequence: CASSQEATTSYEQYF. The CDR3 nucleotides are TGCGCCAGCAGCCAAGAGGCGACTACTAGCTACGAGCAGTACTTC.

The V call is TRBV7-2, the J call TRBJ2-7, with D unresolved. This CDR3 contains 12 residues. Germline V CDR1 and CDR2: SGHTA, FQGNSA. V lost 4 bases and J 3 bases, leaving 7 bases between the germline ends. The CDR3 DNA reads TGTGCCAGCAGCTCAACCCTCTACGAGCAGTACTTC. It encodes CASSSTLYEQYF.

CDR3 residues: CASSIGTGQFRGYTF. Written as DNA, the CDR3 is TGTGCCAGTAGTATAGGGACAGGGCAATTTCGAGGCTACACCTTC. The chain combines TRBV19 with TRBJ1-2, with TRBD1 identical over 8 bases. CDR3 length equals 15 residues. Germline lookup yields CDR1 LNHDA and CDR2 SQIVND (reference sequence). V gave up 1 base and J gave up 8 bases; unmatched junction bases: 9.

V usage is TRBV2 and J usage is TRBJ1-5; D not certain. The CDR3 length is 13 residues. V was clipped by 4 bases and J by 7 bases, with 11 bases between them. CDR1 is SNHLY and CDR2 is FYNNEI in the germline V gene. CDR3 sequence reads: CASSVTGLQPQHF. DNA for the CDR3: TGTGCCAGCAGTGTAACCGGCCTCCAGCCCCAGCATTTT. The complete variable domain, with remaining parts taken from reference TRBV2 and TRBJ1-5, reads EPEVTQTPSHQVTQMGQEVILRCVPISNHLYFYWYRQILGQKVEFLVSFYNNEISEKSEIFDDQFSVERPDGSNFTLKIRSTKLEDSAMYFCASSVTGLQPQHFGDGTRLSIL.

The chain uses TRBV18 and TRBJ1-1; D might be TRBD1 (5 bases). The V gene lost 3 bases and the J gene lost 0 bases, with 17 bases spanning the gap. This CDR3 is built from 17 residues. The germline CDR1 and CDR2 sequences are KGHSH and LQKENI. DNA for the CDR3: TGTGCCAGCTCACCTCTACCCGAGGGGCACATGAACACTGAAGCTTTCTTT. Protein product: CASSPLPEGHMNTEAFF.